What follows are 20 T cell receptor beta chains derived from one specimen sequenced in a study of blood T cell repertoires in COVID-19. Measured with immunoSEQ multiplex PCR; TCRdb has only the in-frame clones, and not every one. The top ten hold about 4.5% of the sample, which has 300,000 to 350,000 clones, around 87% seen once. Sequencing was done on a sample of PBMCs or T cells enriched from blood (not recorded which). Every receptor here comes from a woman younger than 30 with acute COVID-19.

Regarding this clone: Other DNA variants within this sample encode the same CDR3. The J gene is TRBJ1-2, the V gene TRBV28; 8 bases match TRBD1. J was trimmed by 7 bases and V by 2 bases; bases with no gene match: 3. The CDR3 runs to 13 residues. Per the germline V gene, CDR1 is MDHEN and CDR2 is SYDVKM. This CDR3 reads CASSLGQGGGYTF. DNA of the CDR3: TGTGCCAGCAGTTTAGGACAGGGAGGTGGCTACACCTTC.

This clone is a singleton in its sample. V and J are TRBV6-1 and TRBJ1-2; no firm D call. The V end lost 3 bases, the J end lost 1 base, and 3 bases lay between the germline ends. Germline loops: CDR1 MNHNS, CDR2 SASEGT. This CDR3 region has 12 residues. The CDR3 DNA sequence: TGTGCCAGCAGTGACGGTAACTATGGCTACACCTTC. This sequence encodes CASSDGNYGYTF.

The rearrangement uses TRBV7-3 and TRBJ1-6; unclear D gene. The germline V and J ends were trimmed by 4 bases and 5 bases, with 9 bases remaining between them. Germline-derived CDR1 and CDR2 are SGHTA and FQGTGA. This CDR3 has 14 residues. The CDR3 spells CASSSFGNNSPLHF. CDR3 DNA: TGTGCCAGCAGCTCATTCGGGAATAATTCACCCCTCCACTTT.

On this clone: Other DNA sequences within the sample encode an identical CDR3. V is TRBV28 and J is TRBJ1-2; D possibly corresponds to TRBD1 (6 bases). V dropped 2 bases and J dropped 5 bases, with 9 bases sitting between them. The CDR3 runs 13 residues. Germline lookup yields CDR1 MDHEN and CDR2 SYDVKM. This CDR3 is CASSLGTGYGYTF. CDR3 nucleotides: TGTGCCAGCAGTTTAGGTACAGGGTATGGCTACACCTTC.

In nucleotides, the CDR3 is TGTGCCAGCAGTTTAGACAGTCAAGAGACCCAGTACTTC. Amino acid sequence: CASSLDSQETQYF. V usage is TRBV28 and J usage is TRBJ2-5; a weak D match, TRBD1 (5 bases). CDR1 is MDHEN and CDR2 is SYDVKM in the germline V gene. Deletions cut 2 bases from V and 2 bases from J, with 6 bases between. The CDR3 consists of 13 residues.

The chain carries TRBV6-2 or TRBV6-3 and TRBJ1-2; D is ambiguous. Trimming removed 2 bases from V and 4 bases from J, with 8 bases in between. The CDR3 totals 13 residues. Germline CDR1 reads MNHEY; CDR2 reads SVGEGT. CDR3 residues: CASSYEQTYGYTF. The CDR3 region has the DNA TGTGCCAGCAGTTACGAACAGACCTATGGCTACACCTTC.

J is TRBJ2-1 and V is TRBV5-1, with TRBD1 identical over 11 bases. CDR1 is SGHRS, CDR2 YFSETQ, per germline. This CDR3 has 14 residues. V shed 3 bases and J 6 bases; nucleotides not matched to a gene: 2. The CDR3 is CASSSGQGVNEQFF. The DNA of the CDR3 is TGCGCCAGCAGCTCGGGACAGGGGGTCAATGAGCAGTTCTTC.

This rearrangement joins TRBV9 to TRBJ2-1; D remains ambiguous. CDR3 length: 15 amino acids. Germline V lookup: CDR1 SGDLS, CDR2 YYNGEE. V was pared by 1 base and J by 3 bases, with 11 bases between. This CDR3 reads CASSVSGNYYNEQFF. The CDR3 DNA sequence: TGTGCCAGCAGCGTATCGGGTAACTACTACAATGAGCAGTTCTTC.

V gene TRBV7-3 combines with J gene TRBJ2-3; 7 nucleotides agree with TRBD1. CDR3 length equals 17 residues. V shed 4 bases and J 0 bases; nucleotides not matched to a gene: 10. Germline CDR1 and CDR2: SGHTA and FQGTGA. CDR3 loop: CASSSGQRGVSTDTQYF. DNA for the CDR3: TGTGCCAGCAGCTCGGGACAGCGAGGCGTTAGCACAGATACGCAGTATTTT.

This clone was picked up a small number of times. This chain joins TRBV7-8 and TRBJ1-3, with D perhaps matching TRBD1 (6 bases). Germline V gene sequence: CDR1 SGHVS, CDR2 FQNEAQ. The V and J ends lost 5 bases and 0 bases respectively, with 14 bases between them. The CDR3 runs 16 residues. CDR3 protein: CASSAGQSHSGNTIYF. In nucleotides, the CDR3 is TGTGCCAGCAGCGCCGGACAGTCCCACTCTGGAAACACCATATATTTT.

The chain is built from TRBV7-3 and TRBJ2-3; the D gene is possibly TRBD2 (6 bases). V lost 1 base and J 1 base, leaving 15 bases between the germline ends. Germline V gene sequence: CDR1 SGHTA, CDR2 FQGTGA. This CDR3 comprises 17 residues. The CDR3 region has the DNA TGTGCCAGCAGCTTAATGGGAGGTAGGAGCGGCACAGATACGCAGTATTTT. It specifies CASSLMGGRSGTDTQYF.

The V call is TRBV29-1, the J call TRBJ1-5; D ambiguous. This CDR3 has 14 residues. V was cut by 6 bases and J by 1 base, with 13 bases left in between. The germline V gene encodes CDR1 SQVTM and CDR2 ANQGSEA. The CDR3 bases are TGCAGCGTGGGAGGCCCCGGGAGCAATCAGCCCCAGCATTTT. Encoded protein: CSVGGPGSNQPQHF.

This clone came up once. This chain connects TRBV29-1 to TRBJ1-1; no definite D call. V lost 3 bases and J lost 1, with 15 bases in between. This CDR3 is built from 15 residues. Germline V lookup: CDR1 SQVTM, CDR2 ANQGSEA. This CDR3 reads CSVDVYSLTNTEAFF. CDR3 coding DNA: TGCAGCGTTGACGTGTACAGCCTGACGAACACTGAAGCTTTCTTT.

The chain combines TRBV5-1 with TRBJ1-2, with 7 nucleotides matching TRBD1. CDR3 size: 15 residues. Trimming removed 4 bases from V and 0 bases from J; junction bases left unmatched: 6. Per germline, CDR1 SGHRS and CDR2 YFSETQ. The CDR3 spells CASSTGQPANYGYTF. CDR3 coding DNA: TGCGCCAGCAGCACGGGACAGCCTGCTAACTATGGCTACACCTTC.

The V gene is TRBV9, the J gene TRBJ2-7, with a possible D match to TRBD1 (6 bases). The CDR3 has 15 amino acids. V was trimmed by 0 bases and J by 0 bases, leaving 10 bases between them. Germline V gene data show CDR1 as SGDLS and CDR2 as YYNGEE. CDR3 nucleotide sequence: TGTGCCAGCAGCGTAGGGGGGCGACTCTCCTACGAGCAGTACTTC. This sequence encodes CASSVGGRLSYEQYF.

The V gene is TRBV7-5, the J gene TRBJ2-7; TRBD1 reflects the table's D call only, with no check against the DNA. TRBV7-5 corresponds to a pseudogene. The length of the CDR3 is 14 residues. The chain's CDR3 is CARSFGTAHYEQYF. In DNA, the CDR3 is TGTGCCAGAAGCTTCGGGACAGCTCACTACGAGCAGTACTTC.

The chain's CDR3 is CASSLRQDTEAFF. As DNA, the CDR3 is TGTGCCAGCAGTCTAAGACAGGACACTGAAGCTTTCTTT. The rearrangement uses TRBV28 and TRBJ1-1, with D possibly being TRBD1 (6 bases). Looked up from germline, CDR1 is MDHEN and CDR2 is SYDVKM. V shed 5 bases and J shed 3 bases, with 10 bases lying between them. The CDR3 consists of 13 residues.

The J gene is TRBJ2-5, the V gene TRBV6-5; 7 nucleotides align to TRBD1. V lost 6 bases, J lost 5 bases, and 9 bases stayed unmatched. The germline V gene encodes CDR1 MNHEY and CDR2 SVGAGI. The CDR3 length is 14 residues. DNA of the CDR3: TGTGCCAGCAGCCCCAACAGGGGCGGGGAGACCCAGTACTTC. Its translation: CASSPNRGGETQYF.

The chain employs TRBV7-9 and TRBJ2-1; 13 positions agree with TRBD2. The ends lost 4 bases at V and 4 bases at J; junction bases unmatched: 4. Germline V gene lookup returns CDR1 SEHNR and CDR2 FQNEAQ (reference sequence). This CDR3 region has 16 residues. In nucleotides, the CDR3 is TGTGCCAGCAGCTCCGGGACTAGCGGGGCTTACAATGAGCAGTTCTTC. Its protein product is CASSSGTSGAYNEQFF.

The chain links TRBV10-3 to TRBJ1-6, with 9 positions matching TRBD1. The CDR3 has 12 amino acids. V dropped 8 bases and J dropped 8; count of bases not matched to a gene: 1. Germline V gene data show CDR1 as ENHRY and CDR2 as SYGVKD. The CDR3 nucleotides are TGTGCCATCCGGGACAGGGATTCACCCCTCCACTTT. Residues: CAIRDRDSPLHF.